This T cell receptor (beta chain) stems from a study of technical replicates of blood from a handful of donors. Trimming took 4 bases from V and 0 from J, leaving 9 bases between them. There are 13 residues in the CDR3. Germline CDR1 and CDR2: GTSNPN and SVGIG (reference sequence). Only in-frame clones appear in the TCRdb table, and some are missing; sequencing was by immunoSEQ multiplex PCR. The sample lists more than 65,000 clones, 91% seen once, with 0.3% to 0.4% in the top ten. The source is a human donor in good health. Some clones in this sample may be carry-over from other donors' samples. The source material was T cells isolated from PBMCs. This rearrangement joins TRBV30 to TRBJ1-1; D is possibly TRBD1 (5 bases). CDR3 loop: CAWMRGMNTEAFF. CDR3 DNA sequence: TGTGCCTGGATGCGGGGGATGAACACTGAAGCTTTCTTT.